This T cell receptor beta chain came from a study of T-cell reconstitution after alpha-beta-depleted transplantation in children. Preparing the TCRbeta library involved the use of unique molecular identifiers. Via MiXCR, TCRdb re-called the PCR reads, giving one row per CDR3 protein. In the table there are about 610,000 distinct CDR3 sequences, over 9.5% of which are singletons. This clonotype was obtained from a human donor who donated a stem cell graft to a child with acute myeloid leukemia. Sequences were derived from PBMCs from the stem cell graft donor, sampled from the stem cell graft.

CDR3 sequence reads: CASSLRGNREKLFF. The CDR3 nucleotides read TGTGCCAGCAGCTTAAGGGGAAATCGTGAAAAACTGTTTTTT. The chain is built from TRBV7-8 and TRBJ1-4, with D possibly being TRBD1 (5 bases). Germline assignment: CDR1 SGHVS and CDR2 FQNEAQ. This CDR3 spans 14 amino acids. V lost 2 bases and J 7 bases, leaving 11 bases between the germline ends.